A selection of T cell receptor beta chains follows, all from one sample in a study of blood T cells in healthy people across ages. MiXCR was run by TCRdb on the 5' RACE reads, yielding one entry per CDR3 protein. The data hold about a million distinct CDR3 sequences, with roughly 51% observed a single time. Input material: blood. These receptors came from a woman aged 55-70 years in good health. Both conserved end residues are part of each CDR3. The D gene is left open where the match is weak. Only some rows state a clone size, as once, few, many or a class for expanded clones.

clone size,D gene,J gene,V gene,CDR3 DNA,CDR3 protein
-,-,TRBJ2-1,TRBV7-9,TGTGCCAGCAGCTGCCGTTCGGCCACTAGCAGGGAGTGTGATGAGCAGTTCTTC,CASSCRSATSRECDEQFF
-,-,TRBJ2-5,TRBV6-5,TGTGCCAGCAACAGGAGATATCAAGAGACCCAGTACTTC,CASNRRYQETQYF
-,-,TRBJ2-1,TRBV5-1,TGCGCCAGCAGCTTCTCCCTAGCTAGCGAGTCAAATGAGCAGTTCTTC,CASSFSLASESNEQFF
-,TRBD1,TRBJ2-3,TRBV29-1,TGCAGCGTTGAGGGGTGGGGGGACAGGGGTTGGACAGATACGCAGTATTTT,CSVEGWGDRGWTDTQYF
few,TRBD1,TRBJ2-7,TRBV27,TGTGCCAGCAGTTTCTCTTGGACAGGGGGTAACGAGCAGTACTTC,CASSFSWTGGNEQYF
once,-,TRBJ2-7,TRBV20-1,TGCAGTGCTCGGAGGACTACCAGCTCCTACGAGCAGTACTTC,CSARRTTSSYEQYF
many,TRBD2,TRBJ2-7,TRBV29-1,TGCAGCGTTGCCCGGACTAGTGCCTACGAGCAGTACTTC,CSVARTSAYEQYF
few,-,TRBJ2-3,TRBV6-1,TGTGCCAGCAGTGCCGCTAGGCTTGTCCCAGATACGCAGTATTTT,CASSAARLVPDTQYF
few,-,TRBJ1-6,TRBV6-6,TGTGCCAGCGGGCGTGAGCCCAATAATTCACCCCTCCACTTT,CASGREPNNSPLHF
few,-,TRBJ2-1,TRBV3-1,TGTGCCAGCAGCCCAAGGCTAGCCTACTCCTACAATGAGCAGTTCTTC,CASSPRLAYSYNEQFF
-,TRBD1,TRBJ2-5,TRBV29-1,TGCAGCGTTCCGTTAGGGACAGGTGAGACCCAGTACTTC,CSVPLGTGETQYF
-,-,TRBJ2-7,TRBV30,TGTGCCTGGAGTGTGGAGGGAACCGAGCAGTACTTC,CAWSVEGTEQYF
few,-,TRBJ2-7,TRBV5-1,TGCGCCAGCAGCTTAACGGACAGCCCAACGTACGAGCAGTACTTC,CASSLTDSPTYEQYF
few,TRBD2,TRBJ2-7,TRBV10-3,TGTGCCATCAGTGAAGGGCGGGAGGGCCGAGGAGAGCAGTACTTC,CAISEGREGRGEQYF
few,TRBD1,TRBJ2-1,TRBV20-1,TGCAGTGCTAGAGGGGACAGCTTATACAATGAGCAGTTCTTC,CSARGDSLYNEQFF
-,-,TRBJ2-1,TRBV29-1,TGCAGCGTTTGGGGGAACTACAATGAGCAGTTCTTC,CSVWGNYNEQFF
-,-,TRBJ2-3,TRBV4-2,TGTGCCAGCAGCCAAGATGTGGGGGTCGTCCAAACTAGCACAGATACGCAGTATTTT,CASSQDVGVVQTSTDTQYF
-,-,TRBJ2-3,TRBV20-1,TGCAGTGCTAGAGATCGCCTAGCGACAGATACGCAGTATTTT,CSARDRLATDTQYF
-,-,TRBJ2-7,TRBV20-1,TGCAGTGCTATCTCCTGGGGGGCAGAGGACGAGCAGTACTTC,CSAISWGAEDEQYF
-,-,TRBJ2-3,TRBV12-3/TRBV12-4,TGTGCCAGCAGTTTGTCACCGGAGACTAGCACAGATACGCAGTATTTT,CASSLSPETSTDTQYF
-,-,TRBJ2-7,TRBV15,TGTGCCACCAGCAGGACCGGGACTTTCTACGAGCAGTACTTC,CATSRTGTFYEQYF
-,TRBD2,TRBJ2-1,TRBV20-1,TGCAGTGCTAGACCGACTAGCGGGGGGTTTTACAATGAGCAGTTCTTC,CSARPTSGGFYNEQFF
-,-,TRBJ2-7,TRBV6-5,TGTGCCAGCAGTTACGCGGACCAGGGAGCCTACGAGCAGTACTTC,CASSYADQGAYEQYF
-,TRBD1,TRBJ2-6,TRBV27,TGTGCCAGCAGGACAGGGGCGGTCGGGGCCAACGTCCTGACTTTC,CASRTGAVGANVLTF
-,-,TRBJ2-3,TRBV2,TGTGCCAGCTGGCTAGGAAGGGGCACAGATACGCAGTATTTT,CASWLGRGTDTQYF
-,-,TRBJ2-7,TRBV13,TGTGCCAGCAGCGCCAGCAGGGGAGTTTCCTACGAGCAGTACTTC,CASSASRGVSYEQYF
-,-,TRBJ2-3,TRBV7-2,TGTGCCAGCAGCTTAGCGGGAGCTTCAGATACGCAGTATTTT,CASSLAGASDTQYF
-,-,TRBJ2-3,TRBV28,TGTGCCAGCAGTTCCCAGTGGGGGGCAGGGGGAGATACGCAGTATTTT,CASSSQWGAGGDTQYF
-,-,TRBJ2-6,TRBV20-1,TGCAGTGCTTCACAGGCTTCGGGGGCCAACGTCCTGAGTTTC,CSASQASGANVLSF
-,TRBD2,TRBJ2-1,TRBV3-1,TGTGCCAGCAGCCAACCCCGACTAGCGGGAGTAATTCAGTTCTTC,CASSQPRLAGVIQFF
-,-,TRBJ1-1,TRBV14,TGTGCCAGATATTTAAGGGGTGAAGCTTTCTTT,CARYLRGEAFF
-,-,TRBJ2-4,TRBV21-1,TGTGCCAGCAGCCTAAGTACGCGGTCTGGGGAATCGATACGAAACATTCAGTACTTC,CASSLSTRSGESIRNIQYF
-,-,TRBJ2-3,TRBV24-1,TGTGCCACCAGTGCCCCTGGGGGCTACACAGATACGCAGTATTTT,CATSAPGGYTDTQYF
-,-,TRBJ2-7,TRBV6-1,TGTGCCAGCAGTGAAGTAGTGGGGGGACTCGCCTACGAGCAGTACTTC,CASSEVVGGLAYEQYF
-,-,TRBJ2-7,TRBV5-1,TGCGCCAGCAGCTTGGTTCTAGCGACGAGCCCCTACGAGCAGTACTTC,CASSLVLATSPYEQYF
once,TRBD1,TRBJ1-1,TRBV20-1,TGCAGTGCTAGAGGCAATTACCGGGACAGCAGAGCCCATGCCGAAGCTTTCTTT,CSARGNYRDSRAHAEAFF
few,-,TRBJ1-1,TRBV4-3,TGCGCCAGCAGCCAAGGGCAGGGTGGAGCTTTCTTT,CASSQGQGGAFF
-,-,TRBJ2-5,TRBV28,TGTGCCAGTAGACAAGGGGCGTTTGGGGAGCAGTACTTC,CASRQGAFGEQYF
once,-,TRBJ1-1,TRBV6-5,TGTGCCAGCAGTTACGGTGCGGACACTGAAGCTTTCTTT,CASSYGADTEAFF
once,-,TRBJ2-7,TRBV20-1,TGCAGTGCTAGAGGTCCAGTCCGGGGCTACGAGCAGTACTTC,CSARGPVRGYEQYF
-,-,TRBJ2-4,TRBV11-2,TGTGCCAGCAGCCCAAACCGGGTCCTCGAGTACTTC,CASSPNRVLEYF
-,TRBD1,TRBJ2-7,TRBV10-3,TGTGCCATCAGTGAACTGGGACAGGGAAGACAGTACGAGCAGTACTTC,CAISELGQGRQYEQYF
few,-,TRBJ2-5,TRBV28,TGTGCCAGCAGTTTGTCTGCCTTGGCGGAGACCCAGTACTTC,CASSLSALAETQYF
-,-,TRBJ1-2,TRBV28,TGTGCCAGCAGTCCACACCTCAAAAATCGACGGAATAACTATGGCTACACCTTC,CASSPHLKNRRNNYGYTF
few,-,TRBJ2-5,TRBV18,TGTGCCAGCTCACAGTCATCGGCCCAAGAGACCCAGTACTTC,CASSQSSAQETQYF
-,TRBD1,TRBJ1-6,TRBV7-2,TGTGCCAGCAGCTACCAGACAGGGACCAATTCACCCCTCCACTTT,CASSYQTGTNSPLHF
-,TRBD1,TRBJ2-7,TRBV28,TGTGCCAGCAGTAACTACAGGGGGACCACCTACGAGCAGTACTTC,CASSNYRGTTYEQYF
-,-,TRBJ2-3,TRBV6-1,TGTGCCAGCAGTGAAAGGCGGGGACCAGATACGCAGTATTTT,CASSERRGPDTQYF
-,TRBD1,TRBJ2-4,TRBV7-9,TGTGCCAGCAGCCAAACTGGGACAGGGAAATTAGTGCAGTACTTC,CASSQTGTGKLVQYF
few,-,TRBJ1-2,TRBV4-2,TGTGCCAGCAGCCAAGCCGCCGGCGGGAACTTCTACACCTTC,CASSQAAGGNFYTF
once,-,TRBJ2-3,TRBV5-1,TGCGCCAGCAGCTTGGATAACAGTCTCACAGATACGCAGTATTTT,CASSLDNSLTDTQYF
-,-,TRBJ1-4,TRBV3-1,TGTGCCAGCAGCCAAACGTTGGGTGCTTCGGCGAACGGGGTAAAACTGTTTTTT,CASSQTLGASANGVKLFF
-,TRBD2,TRBJ2-1,TRBV20-1,TGCAGTGCTACCCGAACTAGCGGGAGGTACAATGAGCAGTTCTTC,CSATRTSGRYNEQFF
-,TRBD2,TRBJ2-7,TRBV7-9,TGTGCCAGCAGGGGGACTAGCGGAACCTACGAGCAGTACTTC,CASRGTSGTYEQYF
-,TRBD2,TRBJ2-1,TRBV20-1,TGCAGTGCCACGGGACTAGCGGGAGGGCCCTCTAACCGGGGTGAGCAGTTCTTC,CSATGLAGGPSNRGEQFF
-,-,TRBJ2-1,TRBV4-2,TGTGCCAGCAGCCCCCTGGGGATAAGCTCCTACAATGAGCAGTTCTTC,CASSPLGISSYNEQFF
-,-,TRBJ2-3,TRBV20-1,TGCAGTGCTAGAGATAGCAGGGACCTCACAGATACGCAGTATTTT,CSARDSRDLTDTQYF